Below are 14 T cell receptor beta chains sequenced from a single sample in a study of T cell changes during pregnancy in multiple sclerosis (dated by TCRdb to about 2019). The protocol used for the library was the immunoSEQ multiplex PCR assay. TCRdb limited this immuneACCESS table to in-frame rearrangements with V and J called. A share of clones is missing; checked studies link under half to unresolved V genes, and the rest is unexplained. The sample includes about 68,000 clones, with about 92% observed a single time. The ten largest clones add up to 1.3% to 1.5% of the sample. The sequencing used peripheral blood, collected in the second trimester of pregnancy. Source of these receptors: a female donor in good health, enrolled as a control in a pregnancy study.

V and J are TRBV2 and TRBJ2-7; 7 bases match TRBD2. V lost 7 bases and J lost 0; bases outside the gene matches: 6. CDR3 length: 14 amino acids. CDR1 and CDR2 (germline): SNHLY, FYNNEI. The CDR3 coding sequence is TGTGCCAGCACCGGGGAGGGATCCTCCTACGAGCAGTACTTC. Its translation: CASTGEGSSYEQYF.

The gene calls are TRBV13 and TRBJ1-5; D remains ambiguous. Looked up from germline, CDR1 is PRHDT and CDR2 is FYEKMQ (reference sequence). The V and J ends lost 3 bases and 1 base respectively, with 4 bases between them. The CDR3 extends over 13 amino acids. This CDR3 is CASSLGSNQPQHF. The CDR3 DNA reads TGTGCCAGCAGCTTGGGCAGCAATCAGCCCCAGCATTTT.

The chain combines TRBV28 with TRBJ1-5, with TRBD1 matching 7 bases. The CDR3 contains 17 residues. Germline CDR1 is MDHEN and CDR2 is SYDVKM. V lost 5 bases and J lost 6; bases outside the gene matches: 16. The CDR3, as DNA: TGTGCCAGCAGTGTCGACAGGGCTTGGAAGCGAGGTCAGCCCCAGCATTTT. Its protein is CASSVDRAWKRGQPQHF.

J is TRBJ2-7 and V is TRBV9, with a weak D call TRBD2 (7 bases). CDR1 is SGDLS, CDR2 YYNGEE, per germline. Trimming removed 0 bases from V and 3 bases from J, with 16 bases in between. CDR3 length: 16 residues. The CDR3 nucleotides are TGTGCCAGCAGCGTAGAGGGGGGGGGTGGCTACTACGAGCAGTACTTC. It encodes CASSVEGGGGYYEQYF.

This chain uses TRBV6-6 with TRBJ2-5; D is undetermined. The CDR3 is 15 residues long. Germline V lookup: CDR1 MNHNY, CDR2 SVGAGI (reference sequence). The V gene lost 0 bases and the J gene lost 5 bases, with 13 bases spanning the gap. The CDR3 spells CASSYSSRFLETQYF. In DNA, the CDR3 is TGTGCCAGCAGTTACTCGAGTAGATTCCTCGAGACCCAGTACTTC.

This sequence joins TRBV27 and TRBJ2-1; 7 bases fit TRBD2. This CDR3 comprises 15 residues. V trimming: 1 base; J trimming: 7 bases; junction bases outside the gene matches: 7. Germline-derived CDR1 and CDR2 are MNHEY and SMNVEV (reference sequence). CDR3 coding DNA: TGTGCCAGCAGTTTATACCCAGCGGGGACTAATGAGCAGTTCTTC. Translating it yields CASSLYPAGTNEQFF.

This clone appeared once. The chain uses TRBV5-6 and TRBJ1-5, with 9 positions matching TRBD1. Germline V gene data show CDR1 as SGHDT and CDR2 as YYEEEE. The CDR3 is 16 residues long. V lost 3 bases, J lost 5 bases, and 9 bases stayed unmatched. The CDR3 loop reads CASSSLDRGGDQPQHF. The CDR3 coding sequence is TGTGCCAGCAGCTCCCTGGACAGGGGAGGGGATCAGCCCCAGCATTTT.

This chain connects TRBV6-6 to TRBJ1-2; possibly TRBD1 for D (6 bases). CDR3 length equals 14 residues. V lost 6 bases, J lost 0 bases, and 11 bases lay in between. Germline V gives CDR1 MNHNY, CDR2 SVGAGI (reference sequence). CDR3 in DNA: TGTGCCAGCAGCAGGGACACGTCTAACTATGGCTACACCTTC. This translates into CASSRDTSNYGYTF.

The V and J genes are TRBV7-3 and TRBJ2-1, with 11 bases identical to TRBD2. V lost 4 bases to trimming and J lost 4 bases; unmatched junction nucleotides: 3. The CDR3 covers 15 residues. Germline CDR1 SGHTA, CDR2 FQGTGA. The CDR3 here is CASSSGLAVYNEQFF. CDR3 sequence (DNA): TGTGCCAGCAGCTCGGGACTAGCGGTATACAATGAGCAGTTCTTC.

The chain joins TRBV27 to TRBJ2-3; 7 bases fit TRBD2. V lost 2 bases, J lost 5 bases, and 7 bases stayed unmatched. The CDR3 has 15 residues. CDR1 is MNHEY and CDR2 is SMNVEV in the germline V gene (reference sequence). The CDR3, as DNA: TGTGCCAGCAGTTTAACGGCGGGAGCGGGAGATACGCAGTATTTT. This codes for CASSLTAGAGDTQYF.

The V and J genes are TRBV5-1 and TRBJ1-1; TRBD1 is a possible D gene (6 bases). Germline CDR1 reads SGHRS; CDR2 reads YFSETQ. The ends were cut back, 7 bases at V and 1 base at J, with 11 bases in the middle. The CDR3 is made up of 13 amino acids. This CDR3 reads CASVGQPNTEAFF. CDR3 bases: TGCGCCAGCGTTGGACAGCCGAACACTGAAGCTTTCTTT.

The gene calls are TRBV2 and TRBJ2-5, with 8 bases matching TRBD1. J was trimmed by 1 base and V by 2 bases; bases with no gene match: 9. Germline V gene data show CDR1 as SNHLY and CDR2 as FYNNEI. CDR3 size: 17 residues. CDR3 protein: CASSERQGIRVQETQYF. DNA of the CDR3: TGTGCCAGCAGTGAACGACAGGGGATAAGGGTCCAAGAGACCCAGTACTTC.

This clone has just one count. The DNA for the CDR3 is TGTGCCAGCAGGCCGTCCGGGACAGGGAAGGAGGGCAATCAGCCCCAGCATTTT. The encoded protein is CASRPSGTGKEGNQPQHF. The V call is TRBV28, the J call TRBJ1-5, with 9 bases identical to TRBD1. This CDR3 region has 18 residues. The junction had 14 bases not matched to a gene; V was cut back by 6 bases and J by 2 bases. Germline loops: CDR1 MDHEN, CDR2 SYDVKM.

This clone has just one count. The gene calls are TRBV6-6 and TRBJ2-5; a weak D match, TRBD2 (6 bases). This CDR3 spans 15 amino acids. V lost 2 bases, J lost 3 bases, and 13 bases lay in between. The germline CDR1 and CDR2 sequences are MNHNY and SVGAGI (reference sequence). The CDR3 DNA is TGTGCCAGCAGTTACGGAGCTTCGGGGGAAGAGACCCAGTACTTC. This gives the protein CASSYGASGEETQYF.